What follows are 8 T cell receptor beta chains derived from one specimen sequenced in a study of T cells in women clearing cervical HPV infection. This table comes from immunoSEQ multiplex PCR, and its TCRdb copy is limited to in-frame clones, with some not included. The sample totals approximately 35,000 clones. The material sequenced was blood buffy coat. These receptors were collected from a woman between 18 and 69 years old with a cervical HPV16 infection that either progressed to CIN3+ or cleared (not recorded which).

Note on this clone: The sequence runs out 3 residues before the end of the CDR3; the remainder is reconstructed from the germline J gene. The rearrangement uses TRBV5-4 and TRBJ2-7; 8 bases agree with TRBD1. The ends lost 5 bases at V and 6 bases at J; junction bases unmatched: 16. Germline assignment: CDR1 SGHNT and CDR2 YYREEE (reference sequence). The CDR3 runs to 16 residues. CDR3: CASRRDLAGGSGEQYF. The sequenced CDR3 bases are TGTGCCAGCAGAAGGGACCTCGCAGGGGGCTCTGGCGAG.

On this clone itself: The read ends 3 residues early relative to the CDR3; the germline J gene fills the gap. This chain uses TRBV13 with TRBJ1-2, with 7 bases lining up with TRBD1. V lost 4 bases and J lost 4; bases outside the gene matches: 9. The CDR3 length is 15 residues. Germline CDR1 PRHDT, CDR2 FYEKMQ (reference sequence). CDR3 bases read: TGTGCCAGCAGCTACCTCCAGGGGGTTAGCTATGGC. Translated, it gives CASSYLQGVSYG. The entire CDR3 protein is CASSYLQGVSYGYTF.

As to this clone: The sequence runs out 3 residues before the end of the CDR3; the remainder is reconstructed from the germline J gene. The chain has TRBV20-1 and TRBJ2-3, with 8 bases fitting TRBD2. This CDR3 region has 14 residues. Trimming removed 6 bases from V and 0 bases from J; junction bases left unmatched: 5. Germline loops: CDR1 DFQATT, CDR2 SNEGSKA (reference sequence). The CDR3 bases that were read are TGCAGTGCGCTCCGGGGGGGGAGCACAGATACG. It translates to CSALRGGSTDT. The CDR3, in full, reads CSALRGGSTDTQYF.

As concerns this clone: The CDR3 end lies 3 residues beyond the end of the read and is filled in from the germline J gene. This rearrangement joins TRBV25-1 to TRBJ2-2; 9 positions agree with TRBD1. This CDR3 region has 17 residues. V lost 6 bases and J lost 1; bases outside the gene matches: 9. CDR1 and CDR2 from the germline V gene are MGHDK and SYGVNS. CDR3 region: CASSLGTGKVNTGELFF. Partial CDR3 DNA: TGTGCCAGCAGCCTTGGGACAGGGAAAGTGAACACCGGGGAG.

Notes on this clone: The sequenced fragment ends 3 residues before the CDR3 boundary, so the rest is inferred from the germline J gene. This rearrangement joins TRBV19 to TRBJ1-5, with 7 bases aligning to TRBD1. The length of the CDR3 is 14 residues. Unmatched junction bases numbered 4, after V lost 6 bases and J lost 2 bases. Germline CDR1 LNHDA, CDR2 SQIVND (reference sequence). CDR3 bases read: TGTGCCAGTAGGGGGACAGAGGGCAATCAGCCC. Amino acid sequence: CASRGTEGNQP. The whole CDR3 protein is CASRGTEGNQPQHF.

Concerning this clone itself: The read ends 3 residues before the CDR3 terminus; that terminus is restored from the germline J gene. V usage is TRBV20-1 and J usage is TRBJ2-2; TRBD2 might be the D (7 bases). This CDR3 spans 15 amino acids. Trimming cost V 0 bases and J 3 bases, with 11 bases left between them. Germline CDR1 and CDR2: DFQATT and SNEGSKA (reference sequence). CDR3 loop: CSAREGGGYTGELFF. CDR3 DNA (partial): TGCAGTGCTAGAGAAGGGGGGGGGTACACCGGGGAG.

Notes on this clone: Read sequence stops 3 residues before the CDR3 end, and the germline J gene provides the missing end. The chain is built from TRBV19 and TRBJ2-2; 8 bases agree with TRBD1. The CDR3 length is 15 residues. Germline V gene data show CDR1 as LNHDA and CDR2 as SQIVND (reference sequence). The sequenced CDR3 bases are TGTGCCAGTAGTCCAGGGACAGGAAATAATTCACCG. Amino acids: CASSPGTGNNSP. The full CDR3 protein is CASSPGTGNNSPLFF.

For this clone: Coverage ceases 3 residues before the CDR3 finishes, and the germline J gene fills in the end. This chain connects TRBV19 to TRBJ1-1, with a possible D match to TRBD1 (6 bases). The germline V gene has CDR1 LNHDA and CDR2 SQIVND (reference sequence). The V gene lost 3 bases and the J gene lost 0 bases, with 8 bases spanning the gap. The CDR3 has 14 residues. Incomplete CDR3 DNA: TGTGCCAGTAGTATCACAGGGTTGAACACTGAA. Amino acids: CASSITGLNTE. The CDR3 in its entirety is CASSITGLNTEAFF.